This is a list of T cell receptor beta chains from one sample in a study of T cell responses to AZD1222 COVID-19 vaccine. The method was immunoSEQ multiplex PCR; TCRdb's version includes in-frame clones alone and lacks a portion of them. The table lists 150,000 to 200,000 clones, just over 90% of them singletons, with roughly 4.4% in the top ten. The material was peripheral blood, obtained on day 0 of MenACWY control vaccination. These receptors were taken from an adult in good health. Both conserved end residues are part of each CDR3. Fields, in order: V gene, clone size, J gene, CDR3 protein. Only some rows state a clone size, as once, few, many or a class for expanded clones.

>TRBV14|few|TRBJ2-4
CASSQAPGQGISAKNIQYF
>TRBV30|NA|TRBJ1-1
CAWVPNAEAFF
>TRBV5-1|NA|TRBJ1-1
CASSFVGLGASWANTEAFF
>TRBV4-1|NA|TRBJ2-1
CASSQELAGYNEQFF
>TRBV5-1|NA|TRBJ1-5
CASSLGLGQYQPQHF
>TRBV19|NA|TRBJ1-4
CASSIDGDPGATTNEKLFF
>TRBV9|NA|TRBJ2-2
CASSGPLGGLNTGELFF
>TRBV15|NA|TRBJ2-7
CATSRLGLAGDYEQYF
>TRBV11-2|NA|TRBJ2-7
CASSLAGVVYEQYF
>TRBV29-1|NA|TRBJ2-4
CSVEGRALSKNIQYF
>TRBV6-6|NA|TRBJ2-2
CASTRGGSGELFF
>TRBV18|NA|TRBJ1-1
CASSLGQGASNTEAFF
>TRBV5-1|NA|TRBJ2-7
CASSLVRGKAYEQYF
>TRBV9|NA|TRBJ1-1
CASSIDTGEAFF
>TRBV7-2|NA|TRBJ2-1
CASSAGAGTTLGDEQFF
>TRBV18|once|TRBJ2-1
CASSQDGRASYNEQFF
>TRBV27|NA|TRBJ2-7
CASQPGQGNYEQYF
>TRBV10-3|NA|TRBJ2-1
CAISQGQGQFF
>TRBV11-2|NA|TRBJ2-7
CASSLAVGPASPTYEQYF
>TRBV20-1|once|TRBJ2-7
CSARDAHEQYF
>TRBV13|once|TRBJ1-2
CASSILLRGYTF
>TRBV7-2|few|TRBJ2-1
CASSPSNEQFF
>TRBV19|NA|TRBJ2-1
CATGTSGSLGEQFF
>TRBV7-2|NA|TRBJ2-5
CASSLGGKAPETQYF
>TRBV27|few|TRBJ2-1
CASADTAGTSRYNEQFF
>TRBV5-1|NA|TRBJ2-7
CASSLSGTGNYEQYF
>TRBV7-9|once|TRBJ2-5
CASSFTGTDQETQYF
>TRBV7-2|NA|TRBJ2-5
CASSRRLAGQETQYF
>TRBV2|NA|TRBJ2-4
CASSRSAVAGAKNIQYF
>TRBV5-5|NA|TRBJ1-5
CASSLAGGTADQPQHF
>TRBV10-1|NA|TRBJ1-1
CASSSTANTEAFF
>TRBV9|NA|TRBJ1-1
CASSDRGLTEAFF
>TRBV5-1|NA|TRBJ1-5
CASSLSGTESNQPQHF
>TRBV7-9|NA|TRBJ2-6
CASSSTSGANVLTF
>TRBV7-2|NA|TRBJ2-7
CASSLVGGGPYEQYF
>TRBV19|NA|TRBJ1-1
CASSGTGGTEAFF
>TRBV18|NA|TRBJ1-6
CASSPPGQTNSPLHF
>TRBV9|once|TRBJ2-7
CASTPGDYLGEQYF
>TRBV7-9|NA|TRBJ1-1
CASSLRTGMDTEAFF
>TRBV7-2|NA|TRBJ1-2
CASSHSTPGQGYGYTF
>TRBV7-9|NA|TRBJ2-7
CARRTSVYEQYF
>TRBV14|few|TRBJ2-7
CASSQEVGEQYF